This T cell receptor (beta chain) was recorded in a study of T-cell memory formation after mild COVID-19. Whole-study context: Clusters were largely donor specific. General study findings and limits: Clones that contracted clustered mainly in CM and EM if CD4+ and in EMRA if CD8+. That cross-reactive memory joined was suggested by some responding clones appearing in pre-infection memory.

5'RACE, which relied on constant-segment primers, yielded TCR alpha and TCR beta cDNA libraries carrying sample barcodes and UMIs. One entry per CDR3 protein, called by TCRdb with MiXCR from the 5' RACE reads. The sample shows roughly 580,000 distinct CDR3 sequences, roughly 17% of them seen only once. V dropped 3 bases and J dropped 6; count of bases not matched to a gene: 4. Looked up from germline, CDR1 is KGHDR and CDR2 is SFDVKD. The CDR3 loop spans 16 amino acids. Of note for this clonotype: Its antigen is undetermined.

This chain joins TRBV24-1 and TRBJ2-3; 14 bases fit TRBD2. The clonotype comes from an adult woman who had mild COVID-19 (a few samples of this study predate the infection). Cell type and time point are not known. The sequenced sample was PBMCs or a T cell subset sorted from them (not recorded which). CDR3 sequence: CATSDRLAGGLDTQYF. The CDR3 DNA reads TGTGCCACCAGTGATCGACTAGCGGGGGGGCTGGATACGCAGTATTTT.